This entry describes one T cell receptor (beta chain). No antigen is known for it. The germline V gene has CDR1 SQVTM and CDR2 ANQGSEA. CDR3 length equals 14 residues. Trimming stripped 6 bases from V and 1 base from J, with 16 bases between. The repertoire was sequenced with immunoSEQ multiplex PCR; TCRdb's copy has only in-frame clones and lacks some. The sample has about 91,000 clones; around 87% are singletons. The data were obtained in a study of OX40 agonist ivuxolimab in advanced cancers. Looking at the study overall: The drug used for patients, ivuxolimab, was an agonistic anti-OX40 (CD134) antibody. The dose-escalation group included hepatocellular carcinoma, melanoma, renal cell carcinoma and head and neck cancer. Overall study findings and caveats: Some nonresponders likewise displayed low normalized T-cell clonal expansion.

This sample comprised CD4+ or CD8+ T cells sorted from blood, obtained in a trial of the OX40 agonist ivuxolimab. This receptor was obtained from an adult with an advanced solid tumor such as melanoma, head and neck, liver or kidney cancer. The V and J genes are TRBV29-1 and TRBJ2-7, with D perhaps TRBD1 (5 bases). CDR3 bases: TGCAGCGTCCGCGACAGCGTCATATCCTACGAGCAGTACTTC. This sequence encodes CSVRDSVISYEQYF.